This TCR beta chain was captured in a study of beta chain features in type 1 diabetes. General study results and limits: All four CD4+ subsets from Type 1 diabetes patients carried moderately but significantly shorter TCRB CDR3s.

This clone was picked up a small number of times. The antigen is unknown. CDR3 size: 13 residues. Germline V CDR1 and CDR2: SGHTA, FQGTGA. Losses at the gene ends were 5 bases for V and 8 bases for J; bases not matched to a gene: 6. cDNA synthesis used the whole RNA isolate, giving expressed TCRB sequences. Sequenced by immunoSEQ multiplex PCR; TCRdb stores in-frame clones only, minus some. The sample includes about 150,000 clones, approximately 8% of them seen just once. The gene calls are TRBV7-3 and TRBJ2-1, with 7 bases matching TRBD2. The receptor's source is a woman aged 40 to 55 with type 1 diabetes. The sequencing input was central memory CD4+ T cells from blood. The CDR3 reads CASSLTSDHEQFF. The CDR3 DNA sequence: TGTGCCAGCAGCCTTACTAGCGACCATGAGCAGTTCTTC.